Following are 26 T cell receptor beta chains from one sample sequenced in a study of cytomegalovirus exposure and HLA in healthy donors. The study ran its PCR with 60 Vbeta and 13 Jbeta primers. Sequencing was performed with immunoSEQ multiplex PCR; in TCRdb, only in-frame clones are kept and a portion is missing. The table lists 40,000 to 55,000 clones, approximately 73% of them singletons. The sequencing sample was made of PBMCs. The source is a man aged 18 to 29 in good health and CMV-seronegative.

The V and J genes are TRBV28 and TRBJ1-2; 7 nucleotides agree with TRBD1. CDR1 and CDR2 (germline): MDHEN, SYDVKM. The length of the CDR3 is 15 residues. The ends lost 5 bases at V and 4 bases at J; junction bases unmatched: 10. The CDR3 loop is CASSPLDRDSYGYTF. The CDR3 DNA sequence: TGTGCCAGCAGTCCTCTCGACAGGGACAGCTATGGCTACACCTTC.

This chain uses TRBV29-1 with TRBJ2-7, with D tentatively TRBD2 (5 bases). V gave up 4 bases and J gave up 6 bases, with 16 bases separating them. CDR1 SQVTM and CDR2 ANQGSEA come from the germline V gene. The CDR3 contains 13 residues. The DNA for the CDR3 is TGCAGCGTTGGTCTAGGAGTGAGGGCCGAGCAGTACTTC. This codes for CSVGLGVRAEQYF.

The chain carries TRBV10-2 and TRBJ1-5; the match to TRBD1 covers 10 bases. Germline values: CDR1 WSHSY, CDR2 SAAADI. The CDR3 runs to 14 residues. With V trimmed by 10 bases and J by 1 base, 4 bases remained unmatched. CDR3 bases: TGCGCCACCAGGGACAGGGGAAGCAATCAGCCCCAGCATTTT. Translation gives CATRDRGSNQPQHF.

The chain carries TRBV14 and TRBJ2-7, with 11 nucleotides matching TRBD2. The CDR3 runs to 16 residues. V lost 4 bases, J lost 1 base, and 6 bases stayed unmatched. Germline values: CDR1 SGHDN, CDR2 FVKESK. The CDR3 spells CASSRGLAGPSYEQYF. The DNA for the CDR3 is TGTGCCAGCAGCCGTGGACTAGCGGGCCCATCCTACGAGCAGTACTTC.

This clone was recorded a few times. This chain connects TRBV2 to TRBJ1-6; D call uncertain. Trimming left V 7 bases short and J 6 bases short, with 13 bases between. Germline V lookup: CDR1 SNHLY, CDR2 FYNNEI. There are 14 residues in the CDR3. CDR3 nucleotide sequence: TGTGCCAGCACGGCGGCAGTGATTAATTCACCCCTCCACTTT. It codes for CASTAAVINSPLHF.

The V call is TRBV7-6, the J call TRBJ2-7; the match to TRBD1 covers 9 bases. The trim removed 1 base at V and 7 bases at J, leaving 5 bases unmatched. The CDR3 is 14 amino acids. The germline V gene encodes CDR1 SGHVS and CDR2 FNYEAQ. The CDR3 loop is CASSLGGTGKEQYF. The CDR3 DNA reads TGTGCCAGCAGCTTAGGAGGGACAGGGAAAGAGCAGTACTTC.

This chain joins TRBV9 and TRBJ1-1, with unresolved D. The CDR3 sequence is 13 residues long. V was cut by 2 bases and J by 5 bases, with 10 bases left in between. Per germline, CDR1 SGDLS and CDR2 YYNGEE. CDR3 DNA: TGTGCCAGCAGCGTTTCTACCGGGACTGAAGCTTTCTTT. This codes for CASSVSTGTEAFF.

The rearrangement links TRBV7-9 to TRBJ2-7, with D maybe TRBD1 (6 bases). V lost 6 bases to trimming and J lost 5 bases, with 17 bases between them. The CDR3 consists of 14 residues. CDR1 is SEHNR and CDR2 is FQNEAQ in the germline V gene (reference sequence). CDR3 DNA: TGTGCCAGCAGGATAACAGGGAGCGAGAACGAGCAGTACTTC. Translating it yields CASRITGSENEQYF.

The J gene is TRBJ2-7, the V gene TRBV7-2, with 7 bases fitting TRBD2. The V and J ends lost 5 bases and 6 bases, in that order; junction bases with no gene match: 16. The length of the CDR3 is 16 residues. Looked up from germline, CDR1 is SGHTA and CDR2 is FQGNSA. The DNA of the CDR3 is TGTGCCAGCAGCACCCTTGGGGGGGACCTAGTACGCGAGCAGTACTTC. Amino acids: CASSTLGGDLVREQYF.

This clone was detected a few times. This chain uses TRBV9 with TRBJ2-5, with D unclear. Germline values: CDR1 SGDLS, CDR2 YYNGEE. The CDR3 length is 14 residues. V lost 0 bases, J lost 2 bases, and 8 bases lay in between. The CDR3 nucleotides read TGTGCCAGCAGCGTAGGGGCAGAACAAGAGACCCAGTACTTC. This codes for CASSVGAEQETQYF.

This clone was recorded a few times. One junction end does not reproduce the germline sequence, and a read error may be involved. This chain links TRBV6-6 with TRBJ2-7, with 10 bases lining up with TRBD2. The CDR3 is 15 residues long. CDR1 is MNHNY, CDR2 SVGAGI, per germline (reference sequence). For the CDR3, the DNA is TGTGCCAGCAGTCACTCTAGCGGGAGTGCCCACGAGCAGTACTTC. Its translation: CASSHSSGSAHEQYF.

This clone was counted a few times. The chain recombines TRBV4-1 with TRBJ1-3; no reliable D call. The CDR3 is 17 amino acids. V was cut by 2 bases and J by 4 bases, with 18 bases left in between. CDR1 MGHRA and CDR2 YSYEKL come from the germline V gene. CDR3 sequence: CASSQLDLVASGNTIYF. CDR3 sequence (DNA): TGCGCCAGCAGCCAACTAGATTTAGTAGCGTCAGGAAACACCATATATTTT.

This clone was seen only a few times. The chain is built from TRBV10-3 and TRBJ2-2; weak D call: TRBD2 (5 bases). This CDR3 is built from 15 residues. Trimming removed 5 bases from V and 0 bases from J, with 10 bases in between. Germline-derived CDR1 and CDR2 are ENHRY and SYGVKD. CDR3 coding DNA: TGTGCCATCAGTAATACCGGGACGAACACCGGGGAGCTGTTTTTT. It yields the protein CAISNTGTNTGELFF.

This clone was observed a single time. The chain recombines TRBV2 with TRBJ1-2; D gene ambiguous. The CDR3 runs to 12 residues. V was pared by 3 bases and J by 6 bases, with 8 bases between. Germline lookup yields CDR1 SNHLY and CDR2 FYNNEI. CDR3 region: CASSEERNGYTF. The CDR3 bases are TGTGCCAGCAGTGAGGAGCGTAATGGCTACACCTTC.

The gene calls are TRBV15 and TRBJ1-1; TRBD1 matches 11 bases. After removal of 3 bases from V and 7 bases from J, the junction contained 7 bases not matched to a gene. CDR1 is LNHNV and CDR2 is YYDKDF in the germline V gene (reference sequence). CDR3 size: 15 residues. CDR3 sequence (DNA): TGTGCCACCAGCAGGTCACCGGGACAGGGGGATGAAGCTTTCTTT. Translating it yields CATSRSPGQGDEAFF.

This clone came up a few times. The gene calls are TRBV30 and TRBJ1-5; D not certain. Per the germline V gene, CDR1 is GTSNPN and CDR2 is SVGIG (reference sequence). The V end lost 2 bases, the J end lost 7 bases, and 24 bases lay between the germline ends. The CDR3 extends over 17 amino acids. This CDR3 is CAWSPPGSTPAQQPQHF. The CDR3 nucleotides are TGTGCCTGGAGTCCCCCAGGATCTACCCCGGCCCAACAGCCCCAGCATTTT.

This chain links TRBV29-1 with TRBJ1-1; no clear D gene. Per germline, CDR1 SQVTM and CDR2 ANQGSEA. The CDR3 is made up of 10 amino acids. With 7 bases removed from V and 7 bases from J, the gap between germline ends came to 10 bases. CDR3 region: CSAQRSEAFF. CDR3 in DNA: TGCAGCGCCCAAAGGAGTGAAGCTTTCTTT.

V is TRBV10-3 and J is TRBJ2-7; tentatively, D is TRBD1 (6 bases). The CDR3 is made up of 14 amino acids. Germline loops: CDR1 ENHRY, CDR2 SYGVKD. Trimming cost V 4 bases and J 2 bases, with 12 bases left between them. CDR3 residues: CAISGRGQPYEQYF. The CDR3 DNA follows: TGTGCCATCAGTGGCCGCGGACAGCCCTACGAGCAGTACTTC.

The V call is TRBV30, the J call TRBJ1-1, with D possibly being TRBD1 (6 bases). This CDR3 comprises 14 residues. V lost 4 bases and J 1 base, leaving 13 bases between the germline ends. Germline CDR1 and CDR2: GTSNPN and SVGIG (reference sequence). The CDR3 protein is CAWTPGHTNTEAFF. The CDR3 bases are TGTGCCTGGACCCCGGGACACACGAACACTGAAGCTTTCTTT. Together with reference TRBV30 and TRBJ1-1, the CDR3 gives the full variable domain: SQTIHQWPATLVQPVGSPLSLECTVEGTSNPNLYWYRQAAGRGLQLLFYSVGIGQISSEVPQNLSASRPQDRQFILSSKKLLLSDSGFYLCAWTPGHTNTEAFFGQGTRLTVV.

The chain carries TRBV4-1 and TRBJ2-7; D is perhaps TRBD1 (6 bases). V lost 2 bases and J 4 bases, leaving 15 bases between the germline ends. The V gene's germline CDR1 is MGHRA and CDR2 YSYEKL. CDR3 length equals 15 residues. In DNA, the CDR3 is TGCGCCAGCAGCCAATTAGGCTTACAGGGTTACGAGCAGTACTTC. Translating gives CASSQLGLQGYEQYF.

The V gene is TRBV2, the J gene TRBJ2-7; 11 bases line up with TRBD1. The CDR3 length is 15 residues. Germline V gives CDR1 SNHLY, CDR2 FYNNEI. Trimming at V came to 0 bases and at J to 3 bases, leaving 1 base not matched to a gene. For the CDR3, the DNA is TGTGCCAGCAGTGAAGCCGGGACAGGGGGCTACGAGCAGTACTTC. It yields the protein CASSEAGTGGYEQYF.

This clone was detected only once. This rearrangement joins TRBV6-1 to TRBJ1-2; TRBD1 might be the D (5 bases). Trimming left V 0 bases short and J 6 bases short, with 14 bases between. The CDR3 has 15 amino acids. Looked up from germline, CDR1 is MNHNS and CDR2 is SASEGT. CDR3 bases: TGTGCCAGCAGTGAAGCTCAGGGAGGGTGGAATGGCTACACCTTC. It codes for CASSEAQGGWNGYTF.

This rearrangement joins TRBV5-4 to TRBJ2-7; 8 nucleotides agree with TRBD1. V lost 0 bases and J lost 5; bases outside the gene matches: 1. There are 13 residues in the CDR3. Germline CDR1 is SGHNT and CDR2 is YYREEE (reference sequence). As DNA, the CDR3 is TGTGCCAGCAGCTTGGCGACAGGGGACGAGCAGTACTTC. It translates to CASSLATGDEQYF.

The CDR3 loop is CSVEDLDYEQYF. The CDR3 DNA follows: TGCAGCGTTGAGGACTTAGACTACGAGCAGTACTTC. The V call is TRBV29-1, the J call TRBJ2-7; possible D gene TRBD2, 5 bases. Trimming took 3 bases from V and 3 from J, leaving 9 bases between them. CDR1 is SQVTM and CDR2 is ANQGSEA in the germline V gene. This CDR3 comprises 12 residues.

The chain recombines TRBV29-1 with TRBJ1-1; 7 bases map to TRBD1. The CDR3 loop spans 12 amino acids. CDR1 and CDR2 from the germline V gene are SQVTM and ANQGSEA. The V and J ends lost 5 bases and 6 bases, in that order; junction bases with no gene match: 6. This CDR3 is CSVRPQGAEAFF. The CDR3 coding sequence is TGCAGCGTTAGGCCCCAGGGGGCTGAAGCTTTCTTT.

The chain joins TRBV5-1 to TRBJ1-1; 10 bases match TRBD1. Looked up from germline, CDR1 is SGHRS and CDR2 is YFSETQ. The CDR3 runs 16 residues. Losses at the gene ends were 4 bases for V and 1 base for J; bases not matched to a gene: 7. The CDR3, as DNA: TGCGCCAGCAGCCTACAAGGGACAGGGGCGAACACTGAAGCTTTCTTT. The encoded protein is CASSLQGTGANTEAFF.